Shown below are 15 T cell receptor beta chains from a single sample sequenced in a study of cytomegalovirus exposure and HLA in healthy donors. The PCR employed 60 Vbeta primers together with 13 Jbeta primers. Only in-frame clones appear in the TCRdb table, and some are missing; sequencing was by immunoSEQ multiplex PCR. There are tens of thousands of clones in the sample; about 89% occur only once, and around a tenth lies in the top ten. Sequencing was performed on PBMCs. The receptors stem from a man aged 30 to 39 in good health and CMV-seropositive.

J is TRBJ2-3 and V is TRBV9, with D uncertain. The V and J ends lost 5 bases and 6 bases respectively, with 13 bases between them. The CDR3 contains 13 residues. CDR1 is SGDLS and CDR2 is YYNGEE in the germline V gene. The CDR3 DNA reads TGTGCCAGCAGTCCCTATAGTACCGATACGCAGTATTTT. It encodes CASSPYSTDTQYF.

This clone was observed a handful of times. The rearrangement uses TRBV28 and TRBJ1-2; TRBD1 matches 11 bases. The CDR3 length is 13 residues. V was pared by 5 bases and J by 7 bases, with 3 bases of the junction left unmatched. CDR1 is MDHEN, CDR2 SYDVKM, per germline. The CDR3: CASSRTGGFGYTF. The CDR3 region has the DNA TGTGCCAGCAGTCGGACAGGGGGCTTTGGCTACACCTTC.

Worth noting for this clone: The sample carries other DNA sequences with the same CDR3. This sequence joins TRBV2 and TRBJ1-2; 7 bases align to TRBD1. V shed 4 bases and J 4 bases; nucleotides not matched to a gene: 3. The CDR3 has 13 amino acids. Per germline, CDR1 SNHLY and CDR2 FYNNEI. The CDR3 nucleotides read TGTGCCAGCAGTGGGAGGGACAGCTATGGCTACACCTTC. It encodes CASSGRDSYGYTF. Looking up the rest from reference TRBV2 and TRBJ1-2 gives the full variable domain: EPEVTQTPSHQVTQMGQEVILRCVPISNHLYFYWYRQILGQKVEFLVSFYNNEISEKSEIFDDQFSVERPDGSNFTLKIRSTKLEDSAMYFCASSGRDSYGYTFGSGTRLTVV.

The table lists this clone with a few counts. This rearrangement joins TRBV28 to TRBJ2-2, with a tentative D call TRBD1 (5 bases). Germline values: CDR1 MDHEN, CDR2 SYDVKM. This CDR3 region has 18 residues. With 4 bases removed from V and 0 bases from J, the gap between germline ends came to 18 bases. The DNA of the CDR3 is TGTGCCAGCAGTTCTATCGTAAGGGGTGGAACGAACACCGGGGAGCTGTTTTTT. Amino acid sequence: CASSSIVRGGTNTGELFF. Looking up the rest from reference TRBV28 and TRBJ2-2 gives the full variable domain: DVKVTQSSRYLVKRTGEKVFLECVQDMDHENMFWYRQDPGLGLRLIYFSYDVKMKEKGDIPEGYSVSREKKERFSLILESASTNQTSMYLCASSSIVRGGTNTGELFFGEGSRLTVL.

The V gene is TRBV6-1, the J gene TRBJ2-7; 8 nucleotides line up with TRBD1. Germline CDR1 is MNHNS and CDR2 is SASEGT. This CDR3 contains 13 residues. Losses at the gene ends were 6 bases for V and 2 bases for J; bases not matched to a gene: 3. CDR3 region: CASRPGQAYEQYF. CDR3 in DNA: TGTGCCAGCAGGCCGGGACAGGCCTACGAGCAGTACTTC.

J is TRBJ2-5 and V is TRBV5-6; TRBD2 matches at 11 bases. Looked up from germline, CDR1 is SGHDT and CDR2 is YYEEEE. The ends lost 0 bases at V and 5 bases at J; junction bases unmatched: 3. This CDR3 is 15 amino acids long. The CDR3 region is CASSLVASGRETQYF. The CDR3, as DNA: TGTGCCAGCAGCTTGGTGGCTAGCGGGAGGGAGACCCAGTACTTC.

The chain links TRBV7-8 to TRBJ1-5; D remains unclear. The CDR3 sequence is 20 residues long. CDR1 is SGHVS and CDR2 is FQNEAQ in the germline V gene. V was shortened by 2 bases and J by 0 bases, with 23 bases between the two germline ends. The CDR3 nucleotides read TGTGCCAGCAGCTTATTCGAGTTGGTGGGGAGAGGGTATAGCAATCAGCCCCAGCATTTT. It is translated as CASSLFELVGRGYSNQPQHF.

This chain uses TRBV2 with TRBJ2-7, with TRBD2 matching 10 bases. Per the germline V gene, CDR1 is SNHLY and CDR2 is FYNNEI. This CDR3 spans 14 amino acids. The trim removed 2 bases at V and 3 bases at J, leaving 1 base unmatched. The CDR3 is CASSERTSGYEQYF. The CDR3 nucleotides read TGTGCCAGCAGTGAAAGGACTAGCGGCTACGAGCAGTACTTC.

This rearrangement joins TRBV4-1 to TRBJ2-5; D perhaps matches TRBD2 (7 bases). Germline loops: CDR1 MGHRA, CDR2 YSYEKL. The CDR3 loop spans 15 amino acids. Between the trimmed V and J ends, which lost 3 bases and 5 bases, there was a span of 16 bases. The CDR3 spells CASSHSGGQGETQYF. The CDR3 bases are TGCGCCAGCAGCCACTCCGGGGGGCAGGGGGAGACCCAGTACTTC.

This rearrangement joins TRBV5-6 to TRBJ1-2; D might be TRBD1 (6 bases). This CDR3 has 15 amino acids. Germline CDR1 is SGHDT and CDR2 is YYEEEE. V was pared by 4 bases and J by 4 bases, with 17 bases between. The CDR3 DNA reads TGTGCCAGCAGCCTACCCGGGACACCGATCTATGGCTACACCTTC. Residues: CASSLPGTPIYGYTF.

CDR3 sequence reads: CASSPYRTSGRPGELFF. The CDR3 DNA sequence: TGTGCCAGCAGTCCTTACAGGACTAGCGGGAGGCCCGGGGAGCTGTTTTTT. The chain couples TRBV27 to TRBJ2-2, with 14 nucleotides matching TRBD2. Germline V gene lookup returns CDR1 MNHEY and CDR2 SMNVEV (reference sequence). V trimming: 5 bases; J trimming: 6 bases; junction bases outside the gene matches: 8. The CDR3 consists of 17 residues.

The CDR3 spells CASSLGGDPYEQYF. In nucleotides, the CDR3 is TGTGCCAGCAGTTTAGGAGGGGACCCCTACGAGCAGTACTTC. The gene calls are TRBV28 and TRBJ2-7; a possible D gene is TRBD2 (6 bases). Between the trimmed V and J ends, which lost 2 bases and 2 bases, there was a span of 10 bases. CDR3 size: 14 residues. The germline V gene has CDR1 MDHEN and CDR2 SYDVKM.

This clone has more than one count but fewer than ten. V is TRBV7-6 and J is TRBJ1-5, with a tentative D call TRBD1 (5 bases). CDR3 size: 16 residues. Per the germline V gene, CDR1 is SGHVS and CDR2 is FNYEAQ. The ends were cut back, 0 bases at V and 0 bases at J, with 9 bases in the middle. CDR3 region: CASSLAAGNSNQPQHF. As DNA, the CDR3 is TGTGCCAGCAGCTTAGCGGCAGGGAATAGCAATCAGCCCCAGCATTTT.

The chain combines TRBV11-2 with TRBJ2-2; the D gene is possibly TRBD2 (6 bases). Germline CDR1 is SGHAT and CDR2 is FQNNGV. V lost 4 bases to trimming and J lost 3 bases, with 24 bases between them. The CDR3 covers 19 residues. For the CDR3, the DNA is TGTGCCAGCAGCTCGGACTACTGGATGTACCCTAGGGACACCGGGGAGCTGTTTTTT. It encodes CASSSDYWMYPRDTGELFF.

The chain combines TRBV11-2 with TRBJ2-3, with D tentatively TRBD1 (6 bases). V was clipped by 2 bases and J by 5 bases, with 11 bases between them. Germline-derived CDR1 and CDR2 are SGHAT and FQNNGV. The CDR3 has 14 amino acids. CDR3 in DNA: TGTGCCAGCAGCTTAAACCCAGGGGAAGATACGCAGTATTTT. This codes for CASSLNPGEDTQYF.